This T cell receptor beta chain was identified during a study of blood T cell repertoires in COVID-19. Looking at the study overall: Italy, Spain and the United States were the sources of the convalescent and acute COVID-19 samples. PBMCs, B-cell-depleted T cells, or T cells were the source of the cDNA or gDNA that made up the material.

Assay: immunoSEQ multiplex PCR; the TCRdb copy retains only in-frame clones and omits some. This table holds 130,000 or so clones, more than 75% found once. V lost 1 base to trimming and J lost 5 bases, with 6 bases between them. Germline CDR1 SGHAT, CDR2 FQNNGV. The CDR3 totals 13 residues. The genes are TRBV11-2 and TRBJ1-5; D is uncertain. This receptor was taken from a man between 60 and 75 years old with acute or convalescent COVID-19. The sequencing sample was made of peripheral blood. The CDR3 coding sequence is TGTGCCAGCAGCTTAGCCCCTTATCAGCCCCAGCATTTT. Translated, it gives CASSLAPYQPQHF. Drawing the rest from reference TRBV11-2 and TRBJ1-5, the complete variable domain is EAGVAQSPRYKIIEKRQSVAFWCNPISGHATLYWYQQILGQGPKLLIQFQNNGVVDDSQLPKDRFSAERLKGVDSTLKIQPAKLEDSAVYLCASSLAPYQPQHFGDGTRLSIL.